Shown below are 32 T cell receptor beta chains from a single sample sequenced in a study of T-cell reconstitution after alpha-beta-depleted transplantation in children. The TCRbeta library incorporated unique molecular identifiers. TCRdb re-called the PCR reads through MiXCR, storing one row per CDR3 protein. The repertoire has 450,000 to 600,000 distinct CDR3 sequences, 18% of them found once; the top ten carry less than 4%. Sample: PBMCs from the stem cell graft donor, taken from the stem cell graft. Receptor source: a human donor who donated a stem cell graft to a child with acute lymphoblastic leukemia.

There are a few counts of this clonotype. The rearrangement uses TRBV18 and TRBJ1-1, with TRBD1 matching over 7 bases. The CDR3 loop spans 13 amino acids. CDR1 is KGHSH and CDR2 is LQKENI in the germline V gene. With 5 bases clipped from V and 5 bases from J, the junction kept 5 bases outside the gene matches. This chain's CDR3 is CASSRRGLTEAFF. DNA of the CDR3: TGTGCCAGCTCAAGGAGGGGGCTGACTGAAGCTTTCTTT.

The chain carries TRBV20-1 and TRBJ1-1; maybe TRBD1 (6 bases). V was shortened by 5 bases and J by 1 base, with 14 bases between the two germline ends. The CDR3 runs to 14 residues. The germline CDR1 and CDR2 sequences are DFQATT and SNEGSKA (reference sequence). In DNA, the CDR3 is TGCAGTGCTGGATCGGACAGTCCGAACACTGAAGCTTTCTTT. Amino acid sequence: CSAGSDSPNTEAFF.

This clonotype was seen a handful of times. The rearrangement joins TRBV5-1 to TRBJ2-7, with no clear D. The V and J ends lost 0 bases and 4 bases respectively, with 8 bases between them. The V gene's germline CDR1 is SGHRS and CDR2 YFSETQ. This CDR3 contains 13 residues. The CDR3 loop is CASSLAVPYEQYF. As DNA, the CDR3 is TGCGCCAGCAGCTTGGCCGTCCCTTACGAGCAGTACTTC.

V and J are TRBV20-1 and TRBJ2-2, with D perhaps TRBD2 (5 bases). Deletions cut 5 bases from V and 2 bases from J, with 12 bases between. From germline, CDR1 is DFQATT and CDR2 SNEGSKA (reference sequence). The CDR3 sequence is 14 residues long. The CDR3 nucleotides read TGCAGTGCTGATCATTCTAGCAACACCGGGGAGCTGTTTTTT. It encodes CSADHSSNTGELFF.

This clonotype appeared a few times. V usage is TRBV4-1 and J usage is TRBJ2-7, with D perhaps matching TRBD1 (6 bases). Trimming stripped 4 bases from V and 4 bases from J, with 14 bases between. Germline CDR1 is MGHRA and CDR2 is YSYEKL. The length of the CDR3 is 14 residues. CDR3 sequence: CASSLPGTMYEQYF. In nucleotides, the CDR3 is TGCGCCAGCAGCCTTCCCGGGACAATGTACGAGCAGTACTTC.

This clonotype has a handful of counts. The chain uses TRBV7-8 and TRBJ1-5; 8 bases are shared with TRBD1. Germline assignment: CDR1 SGHVS and CDR2 FQNEAQ. V lost 5 bases, J lost 0 bases, and 12 bases stayed unmatched. The CDR3 is made up of 18 amino acids. The CDR3 coding sequence is TGTGCCAGCAGCCTGGACAGGGAGGGGCCTTATAGCAATCAGCCCCAGCATTTT. Translation gives CASSLDREGPYSNQPQHF.

This clonotype was observed a handful of times. V gene TRBV19 combines with J gene TRBJ2-1, with TRBD2 matching over 10 bases. Germline CDR1 LNHDA, CDR2 SQIVND (reference sequence). The CDR3 covers 16 residues. V dropped 1 base and J dropped 4; count of bases not matched to a gene: 4. The CDR3 DNA reads as TGTGCCAGTAGTATAGCCGGACTAGCGGTTTACAATGAGCAGTTCTTC. Translation gives CASSIAGLAVYNEQFF.

The chain combines TRBV6-5 with TRBJ2-3; D is perhaps TRBD1 (6 bases). Trimming cost V 1 base and J 4 bases, with 18 bases left between them. Germline V gene lookup returns CDR1 MNHEY and CDR2 SVGAGI. CDR3 length equals 17 residues. The CDR3 loop is CASSYWLGGRGADTQYF. In nucleotides, the CDR3 is TGTGCCAGCAGTTACTGGTTAGGGGGTAGAGGGGCAGATACGCAGTATTTT.

This rearrangement joins TRBV7-9 to TRBJ2-2; D gene ambiguous. The CDR3 is made up of 17 amino acids. Trimming removed 5 bases from V and 0 bases from J, with 16 bases in between. Germline CDR1 is SEHNR and CDR2 is FQNEAQ (reference sequence). CDR3 region: CASSPLYGGANTGELFF. The CDR3 bases are TGTGCCAGCAGCCCACTCTACGGTGGGGCGAACACCGGGGAGCTGTTTTTT.

This clonotype was counted between two and nine times. The chain links TRBV30 to TRBJ2-1; no firm D call. Trimming stripped 4 bases from V and 0 bases from J, with 13 bases between. CDR1 and CDR2 (germline): GTSNPN, SVGIG (reference sequence). The CDR3 spans 15 residues. CDR3 coding DNA: TGTGCCTGGATCGTTTTCCAGAGCTCCTACAATGAGCAGTTCTTC. This gives the protein CAWIVFQSSYNEQFF.

This chain links TRBV5-1 with TRBJ2-7, with 7 bases matching TRBD1. The germline gives CDR1 SGHRS, CDR2 YFSETQ. The CDR3 consists of 13 residues. V dropped 0 bases and J dropped 5; count of bases not matched to a gene: 2. The CDR3 bases are TGCGCCAGCAGCTTGGACAGGGGTGACGAGCAGTACTTC. Its protein product is CASSLDRGDEQYF.

For this clonotype: Germline is not matched at one junction end, which may reflect a read error. This chain's CDR3 is CACSLVGQGWGVQETQYF. Written as DNA, the CDR3 is TGTGCCTGCAGTTTGGTGGGACAGGGTTGGGGGGTCCAAGAGACCCAGTACTTC. J is TRBJ2-5 and V is TRBV12-3 or TRBV12-4; 9 positions match TRBD1. This CDR3 is 18 amino acids long.

This clonotype was detected a few times. The genes are TRBV6-5 and TRBJ1-1; 8 nucleotides match TRBD1. Germline V gene sequence: CDR1 MNHEY, CDR2 SVGAGI. The CDR3 is 16 amino acids. The V gene end was trimmed by 3 bases and the J gene end by 4 bases; junction bases not matched to a gene: 10. This CDR3 is CASSYSRGLRSTEAFF. In DNA, the CDR3 is TGTGCCAGCAGTTATTCCAGGGGGCTTCGGAGCACTGAAGCTTTCTTT.

This rearrangement joins TRBV5-1 to TRBJ1-1, with a weak D call TRBD1 (5 bases). Between the trimmed V and J ends, which lost 4 bases and 4 bases, there was a span of 17 bases. CDR3 length equals 15 residues. Germline-derived CDR1 and CDR2 are SGHRS and YFSETQ. CDR3 amino acids: CASSLSVDTGTEAFF. The CDR3 coding sequence is TGCGCCAGCAGCCTGAGTGTGGACACAGGCACTGAAGCTTTCTTT.

The J gene is TRBJ2-1, the V gene TRBV29-1, with TRBD1 matching over 8 bases. The CDR3 covers 12 residues. Germline V CDR1 and CDR2: SQVTM, ANQGSEA. The CDR3: CSGTGGYNEQFF. Written as DNA, the CDR3 is TGCAGTGGGACAGGAGGTTACAATGAGCAGTTCTTC.

This chain links TRBV3-1 with TRBJ2-7; no clear D. The V gene's germline CDR1 is LGHDT and CDR2 YNNKEL (reference sequence). Trimming removed 0 bases at V and 3 bases at J, with 12 bases between. The CDR3 extends over 15 amino acids. CDR3 sequence: CASSQDGNSFYEQYF. The CDR3 nucleotides read TGTGCCAGCAGCCAAGATGGGAACAGTTTCTACGAGCAGTACTTC.

Only a few counts were recorded for this clonotype. This CDR3 is CASSLAPRSPDEQFF. The CDR3 bases are TGTGCCAGCAGTTTAGCGCCCCGGAGTCCCGATGAGCAGTTCTTC. The chain combines TRBV12-3 or TRBV12-4 with TRBJ2-1, with no clear D. The germline V and J ends were trimmed by 0 bases and 8 bases, with 14 bases remaining between them. The CDR3 is 15 amino acids.

The chain carries TRBV29-1 and TRBJ2-1; 11 bases agree with TRBD1. Germline CDR1 SQVTM, CDR2 ANQGSEA. The CDR3 covers 15 residues. The J segment lost 4 bases and the V segment lost 3 bases, leaving 5 bases of the junction unmatched. The CDR3 sequence is CSVEGDRGMYNEQFF. The CDR3 DNA sequence: TGCAGCGTTGAGGGGGACAGGGGGATGTACAATGAGCAGTTCTTC.

This chain uses TRBV12-3 or TRBV12-4 with TRBJ2-7; 10 bases align to TRBD2. V lost 6 bases to trimming and J lost 7 bases; unmatched junction nucleotides: 9. CDR3 length: 14 residues. The CDR3 DNA reads TGTGCCAGCAGCCCGGGACTAGCGCCCCTGGAGCAGTACTTC. Residues: CASSPGLAPLEQYF.

The rearrangement joins TRBV5-1 to TRBJ2-3; perhaps TRBD1 as D (5 bases). Trimming shortened V by 4 bases and J by 2 bases, and 14 bases separated the two germline ends. Germline V gene data show CDR1 as SGHRS and CDR2 as YFSETQ. The CDR3 totals 15 residues. Here the CDR3 DNA reads TGCGCCAGCAGCACTGGCGGCAGGGACACAGATACGCAGTATTTT. The encoded protein is CASSTGGRDTDTQYF.

The chain couples TRBV29-1 to TRBJ1-2, with D hard to call. Between the trimmed V and J ends, which lost 1 base and 4 bases, there was a span of 13 bases. CDR1 and CDR2 (germline): SQVTM, ANQGSEA. CDR3 length: 14 amino acids. The CDR3 sequence: CSVEGPTFGYGYTF. The CDR3 nucleotides read TGCAGCGTTGAAGGCCCCACTTTCGGCTATGGCTACACCTTC.

This clonotype was seen a few times. The chain recombines TRBV11-3 with TRBJ2-7; 9 bases are a match to TRBD2. Losses at the gene ends were 0 bases for V and 5 bases for J; bases not matched to a gene: 5. In germline, CDR1 is SGHNT, CDR2 YENEEA. This CDR3 contains 15 residues. In DNA form, the CDR3 reads TGTGCCAGCAGCTTAGAGGCGGGAGGGCCCGACGAGCAGTACTTC. Translated, it gives CASSLEAGGPDEQYF.

CDR3 region: CATSEFGQGTTDTQYF. For the CDR3, the DNA is TGTGCCACCAGTGAGTTCGGGCAGGGGACCACAGATACGCAGTATTTT. This chain connects TRBV24-1 to TRBJ2-3; perhaps TRBD1 as D (6 bases). This CDR3 is built from 16 residues. Germline V gene lookup returns CDR1 KGHDR and CDR2 SFDVKD. Between the trimmed V and J ends, which lost 4 bases and 2 bases, there was a span of 15 bases.

This chain uses TRBV5-5 with TRBJ2-1, with 10 bases lining up with TRBD2. The V and J ends lost 4 bases and 4 bases, in that order; junction bases with no gene match: 8. CDR1 is SGHKS, CDR2 YYEKEE, per germline (reference sequence). This CDR3 has 16 amino acids. The CDR3 here is CASSIMLAGVYNEQFF. Here the CDR3 DNA reads TGTGCCAGCAGCATAATGCTAGCGGGAGTTTACAATGAGCAGTTCTTC.

The chain is built from TRBV5-1 and TRBJ1-2, with a weak D call TRBD1 (6 bases). Per germline, CDR1 SGHRS and CDR2 YFSETQ. CDR3 length: 14 residues. Trimming took 3 bases from V and 3 from J, leaving 12 bases between them. The CDR3 spells CASSYEQGHYGYTF. The CDR3 nucleotides read TGCGCCAGCAGCTATGAACAGGGTCACTATGGCTACACCTTC.

The rearrangement links TRBV12-3 or TRBV12-4 to TRBJ2-1; 9 bases agree with TRBD2. V lost 2 bases to trimming and J lost 0 bases; unmatched junction nucleotides: 8. This CDR3 comprises 18 residues. The CDR3 loop is CASSLLTSGWRSYNEQFF. CDR3 DNA: TGTGCCAGCAGTTTATTGACTAGCGGTTGGCGCTCCTACAATGAGCAGTTCTTC.

This clonotype was seen more than once but under ten times. The gene calls are TRBV5-1 and TRBJ2-7, with 10 nucleotides matching TRBD2. Germline assignment: CDR1 SGHRS and CDR2 YFSETQ. The length of the CDR3 is 16 residues. V lost 4 bases to trimming and J lost 0 bases; unmatched junction nucleotides: 7. The CDR3 DNA follows: TGCGCCAGCAGCCCCGGGACTAGCGTCATCTCCTACGAGCAGTACTTC. Protein: CASSPGTSVISYEQYF.

This clonotype was counted between two and nine times. V and J are TRBV5-1 and TRBJ2-5; D is unresolved. This CDR3 region has 16 residues. V was pared by 6 bases and J by 5 bases, with 23 bases between. Germline V CDR1 and CDR2: SGHRS, YFSETQ. The CDR3 protein is CASTNQPGADGETQYF. In DNA form, the CDR3 reads TGCGCCAGCACCAATCAACCGGGCGCCGACGGGGAGACCCAGTACTTC.

The chain uses TRBV2 and TRBJ2-5, with 13 bases matching TRBD2. The CDR3 has 18 amino acids. With 3 bases clipped from V and 5 bases from J, the junction kept 12 bases outside the gene matches. CDR1 SNHLY and CDR2 FYNNEI come from the germline V gene. CDR3 loop: CASSDPTSGRAPGETQYF. CDR3 sequence (DNA): TGTGCCAGCAGTGATCCTACTAGCGGGAGGGCCCCGGGCGAGACCCAGTACTTC.

The chain combines TRBV7-8 with TRBJ1-3, with 7 bases fitting TRBD1. Per the germline V gene, CDR1 is SGHVS and CDR2 is FQNEAQ. The CDR3 length is 20 residues. Trimming cost V 1 base and J 0 bases; bases outside gene matches: 15. The CDR3, as DNA: TGTGCCAGCAGCTTAGGGGGGGGGCGAAGGGGGCAGAGCTCTGGAAACACCATATATTTT. Translated: CASSLGGGRRGQSSGNTIYF.

This clonotype turned up a few times. V is TRBV7-3 and J is TRBJ2-5; tentative D call: TRBD1 (6 bases). The germline V gene encodes CDR1 SGHTA and CDR2 FQGTGA. V gave up 5 bases and J gave up 3 bases, with 13 bases separating them. CDR3 length equals 14 residues. CDR3 in amino acids: CASSPQGFKETQYF. CDR3 nucleotide sequence: TGTGCCAGCAGCCCCCAGGGGTTCAAAGAGACCCAGTACTTC. The complete variable domain, with remaining parts taken from reference TRBV7-3 and TRBJ2-5, reads GAGVSQTPSNKVTEKGKYVELRCDPISGHTALYWYRQSLGQGPEFLIYFQGTGAADDSGLPNDRFFAVRPEGSVSTLKIQRTERGDSAVYLCASSPQGFKETQYFGPGTRLLVL.

The gene calls are TRBV5-1 and TRBJ2-1, with a possible D match to TRBD2 (6 bases). Per germline, CDR1 SGHRS and CDR2 YFSETQ. Trimming took off 3 bases at V and 8 bases at J, with 12 bases between the two ends. CDR3 length: 13 residues. The chain's CDR3 is CASSSGTLYEQFF. The CDR3 nucleotides are TGCGCCAGCAGCTCCGGGACTTTATATGAGCAGTTCTTC.